This T cell receptor beta chain was captured by sequencing in a study of T-cell reconstitution after alpha-beta-depleted transplantation in children. Unique molecular identifiers were built into the TCRbeta library. One entry per CDR3 protein results from TCRdb running MiXCR on the PCR reads. The data contain 600,000 to 700,000 distinct CDR3 sequences, roughly 17% of them singletons. The V end was cut by 4 bases, the J end by 1 base, with 17 bases between. Germline V gene data show CDR1 as MDHEN and CDR2 as SYDVKM. This CDR3 is built from 16 residues. This sample comprised PBMCs from the stem cell graft donor, obtained from the stem cell graft. This rearrangement joins TRBV28 to TRBJ2-7, with a tentative D call TRBD1 (6 bases). This receptor was identified in a human donor who donated a stem cell graft to a child with acute myeloid leukemia. CDR3 sequence reads: CASSSLRGPGSYEQYV. CDR3 nucleotide sequence: TGTGCCAGCAGTTCCCTCAGGGGCCCAGGGTCCTACGAGCAGTACGTC.